This record covers a single T cell receptor beta chain. Its cognate antigen is unknown. Libraries of TRB cDNA were made by 5' RACE and carried UMIs. Each CDR3 protein gets one entry in TCRdb, which reprocessed the 5' RACE reads and gives no DNA. This sample's clone table lists 6,000 to 8,000 distinct CDR3 sequences. This sample is part of a study of CXCR3-negative and CXCR3-positive naive CD8 T cells. This CDR3 spans 14 amino acids. Germline CDR1 is SQVTM and CDR2 is ANQGSEA. General study results and limits: Naive cells that were CXCR3-positive had more hydrophobic TRB CDR3s (compared with CXCR3-negative naive cells). Naive subsets expressed similar surface CD5; TRB CDR3 features served to infer TCR strength.

The TCR originated in a human donor in good health. Some clones in this sample may be carry-over from other donors' samples. The material sequenced was naive CXCR3- CD8+ T cells from blood. Subset described: CD45RO-CCR7+CD27+CD95- naive CD8+ T cells lacking CXCR3 (TNR3-). V and J are TRBV29-1 and TRBJ2-1; checking the TCRdb D call of TRBD1 is not possible without DNA. CDR3 region: CSVDLQGVHNEQFF.